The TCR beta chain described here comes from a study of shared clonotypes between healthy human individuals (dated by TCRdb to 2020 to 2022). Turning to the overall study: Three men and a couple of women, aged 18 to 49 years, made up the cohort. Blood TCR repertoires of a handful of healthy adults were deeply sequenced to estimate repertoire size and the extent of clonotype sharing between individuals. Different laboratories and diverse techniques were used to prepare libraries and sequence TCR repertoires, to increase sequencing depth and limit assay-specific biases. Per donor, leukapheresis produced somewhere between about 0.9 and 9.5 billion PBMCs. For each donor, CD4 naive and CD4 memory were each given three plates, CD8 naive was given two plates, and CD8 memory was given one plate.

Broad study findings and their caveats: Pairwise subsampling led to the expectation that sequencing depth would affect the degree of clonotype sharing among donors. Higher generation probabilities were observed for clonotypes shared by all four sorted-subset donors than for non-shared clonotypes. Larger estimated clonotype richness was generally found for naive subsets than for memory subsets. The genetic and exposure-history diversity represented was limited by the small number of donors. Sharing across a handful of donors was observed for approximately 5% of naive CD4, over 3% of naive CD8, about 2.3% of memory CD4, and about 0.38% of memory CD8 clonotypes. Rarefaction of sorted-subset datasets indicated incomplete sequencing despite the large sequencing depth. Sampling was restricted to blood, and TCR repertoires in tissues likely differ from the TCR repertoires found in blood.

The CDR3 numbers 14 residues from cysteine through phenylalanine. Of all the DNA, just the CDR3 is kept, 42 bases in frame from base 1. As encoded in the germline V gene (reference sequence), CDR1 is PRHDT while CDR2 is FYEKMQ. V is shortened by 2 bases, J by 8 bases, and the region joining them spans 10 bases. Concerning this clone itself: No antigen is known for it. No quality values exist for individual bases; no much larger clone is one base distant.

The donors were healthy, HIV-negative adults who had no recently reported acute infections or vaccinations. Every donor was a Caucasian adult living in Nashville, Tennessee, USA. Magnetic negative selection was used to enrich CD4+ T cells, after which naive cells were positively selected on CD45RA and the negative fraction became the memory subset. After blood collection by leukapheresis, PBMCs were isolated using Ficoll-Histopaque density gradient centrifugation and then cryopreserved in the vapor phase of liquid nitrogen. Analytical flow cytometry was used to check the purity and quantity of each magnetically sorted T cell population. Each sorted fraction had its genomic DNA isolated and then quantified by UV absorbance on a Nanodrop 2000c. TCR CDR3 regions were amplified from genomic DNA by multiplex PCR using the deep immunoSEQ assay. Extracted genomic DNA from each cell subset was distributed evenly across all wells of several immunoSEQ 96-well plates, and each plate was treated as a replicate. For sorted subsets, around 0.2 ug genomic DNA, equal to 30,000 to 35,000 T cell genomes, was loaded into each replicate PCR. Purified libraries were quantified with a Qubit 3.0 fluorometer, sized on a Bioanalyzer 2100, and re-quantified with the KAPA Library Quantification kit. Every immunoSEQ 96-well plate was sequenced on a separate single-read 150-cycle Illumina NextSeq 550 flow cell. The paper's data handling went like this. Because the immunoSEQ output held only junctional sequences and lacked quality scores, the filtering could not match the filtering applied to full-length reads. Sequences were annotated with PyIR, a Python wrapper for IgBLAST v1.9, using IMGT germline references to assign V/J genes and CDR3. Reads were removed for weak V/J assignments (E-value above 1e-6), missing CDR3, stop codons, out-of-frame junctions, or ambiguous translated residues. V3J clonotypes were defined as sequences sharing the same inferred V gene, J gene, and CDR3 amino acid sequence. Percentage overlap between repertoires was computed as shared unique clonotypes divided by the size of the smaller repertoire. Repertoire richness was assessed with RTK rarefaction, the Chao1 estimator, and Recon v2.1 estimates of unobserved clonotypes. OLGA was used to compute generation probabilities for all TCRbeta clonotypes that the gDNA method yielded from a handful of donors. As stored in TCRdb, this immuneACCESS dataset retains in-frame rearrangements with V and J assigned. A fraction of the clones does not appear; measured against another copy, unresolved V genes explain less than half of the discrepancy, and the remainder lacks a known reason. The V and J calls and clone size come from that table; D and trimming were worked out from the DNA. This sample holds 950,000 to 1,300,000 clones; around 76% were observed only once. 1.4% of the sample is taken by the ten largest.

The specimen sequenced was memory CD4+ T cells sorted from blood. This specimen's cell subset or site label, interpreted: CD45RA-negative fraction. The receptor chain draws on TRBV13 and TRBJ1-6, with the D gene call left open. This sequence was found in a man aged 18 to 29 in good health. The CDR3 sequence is CASSLPGMDSPLHF. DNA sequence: TGTGCCAGCAGCTTACCGGGGATGGATTCACCCCTCCACTTT.